This is a list of T cell receptor beta chains from one sample in a study of T cell clusters in autoimmune cytopenias. TCRdb reworked the multiplex PCR reads into one entry per CDR3 protein, no DNA. The sample data list about 8,200 distinct CDR3 sequences. Sequences were obtained from peripheral blood. These receptors all come from a human donor with an autoimmune cytopenia or autoimmune hepatitis (not recorded which). Each CDR3 is given with its conserved first and last residue. A clone size is listed for some rows: how often the clone was seen (once, few, many), or a class if it is expanded.

clone_size: -
j_call: TRBJ2-7
v_call: TRBV6-4
cdr3_aa: CASKRQGFSGYEQYF

clone_size: -
j_call: TRBJ2-3
v_call: TRBV20-1
cdr3_aa: CSAFQREGSDTQYF

clone_size: -
j_call: TRBJ2-3
v_call: TRBV11-1
cdr3_aa: CASSPSVSTDTQYF

clone_size: medium-sized
j_call: TRBJ2-2
v_call: TRBV7-6
cdr3_aa: CASRPTVAGELFF

clone_size: medium-sized
j_call: TRBJ2-3
v_call: TRBV6-5
cdr3_aa: CASRTGADTQYF

clone_size: -
j_call: TRBJ2-1
v_call: TRBV6-2/TRBV6-3
cdr3_aa: CASSRLAGERFF

clone_size: -
j_call: TRBJ1-5
v_call: TRBV19
cdr3_aa: CASTTGSQPQHF

clone_size: medium-sized
j_call: TRBJ2-1
v_call: TRBV6-5
cdr3_aa: CASSLLDRVNEQFF

clone_size: medium-sized
j_call: TRBJ2-1
v_call: TRBV29-1
cdr3_aa: CSVSRGINNEQFF

clone_size: -
j_call: TRBJ2-7
v_call: TRBV20-1
cdr3_aa: CSARLLKTGEQYF

clone_size: -
j_call: TRBJ2-3
v_call: TRBV5-5
cdr3_aa: CASSFRTGLSTDTQYF

clone_size: medium-sized
j_call: TRBJ2-5
v_call: TRBV30
cdr3_aa: CAWKGSGYETQYF

clone_size: medium-sized
j_call: TRBJ2-3
v_call: TRBV30
cdr3_aa: CASRQKGFEADTQYF

clone_size: medium-sized
j_call: TRBJ2-1
v_call: TRBV29-1
cdr3_aa: CSVGTRGGSYNEQFF

clone_size: -
j_call: TRBJ2-7
v_call: TRBV5-4
cdr3_aa: CASSGPGFQHEQYF

clone_size: -
j_call: TRBJ2-1
v_call: TRBV20-1
cdr3_aa: CSARLGSGRQAYNEQFF

clone_size: -
j_call: TRBJ2-2
v_call: TRBV20-1
cdr3_aa: CSVRRAGEDTGELFF

clone_size: -
j_call: TRBJ1-1
v_call: TRBV6-1
cdr3_aa: CASSYRATHTEAFF

clone_size: -
j_call: TRBJ2-7
v_call: TRBV14
cdr3_aa: CASSQANPGTGGEQYF

clone_size: -
j_call: TRBJ2-2
v_call: TRBV20-1
cdr3_aa: CSGLAGAETGELFF

clone_size: -
j_call: TRBJ2-7
v_call: TRBV20-1
cdr3_aa: CSAPFGHGNRYEQYF